This section outlines one TCR beta chain sequence together with its context. The clone's antigen remains unknown. No base quality information exists; no much larger clone differs at one position. This sample is part of a study of EBV T-cell therapy then PD-1 blockade in nasopharyngeal carcinoma (dated by TCRdb to the early 2020s). Genomic DNA was extracted from sorted cells using the Qiagen DNeasy Kit. TCR beta chain deep sequencing was performed on the immunoSEQ platform. From the authors' description of their analysis: Repertoire data analysis was performed with the immunoSEQ Analyzer software. The source is immuneACCESS, and TCRdb retained only in-frame sequences with V and J called. Part of the clones is not carried over; for the studies checked, unresolved V genes explain less than half of this, and the remainder is unexplained. V and J calls and clone size are copied from that table; D and trimming were computed from the DNA. This sample has around 19,000 clones in its table, and roughly 84% of those were observed once. The ten largest clones represent under 30% of the sample.

The germline V gene specifies MNHEY as CDR1 and SVGEGT as CDR2. Deletion took 4 bases off V and 0 bases off J, with a span of 15 bases between the germline ends. Including the terminal cysteine and phenylalanine, the CDR3 comprises 16 residues. The kept DNA is CDR3 alone, 48 bases in frame from the first base. The treatment or condition label corresponds to: AdE1-LMPpoly-expanded autologous EBV-specific T-cell therapy followed by anti-PD-1 nivolumab. This TCR came from a man aged 40-49 years with nasopharyngeal carcinoma. Here the sequenced sample was CD8+ T cells from blood, taken at day 0 from a patient whose treatment included autologous EBV-specific T cells and nivolumab. The rearranged segments are TRBV6-2 or TRBV6-3 and TRBJ1-2; the D region possibly corresponds to TRBD1 (6 bases align). DNA sequence: TGTGCCAGCAGTTTCGAGGGACAAGTCCCTAACTATGGCTACACCTTC. It specifies CASSFEGQVPNYGYTF.